Below are 26 T cell receptor beta chains sequenced from a single sample in a study of blood T cell repertoires in COVID-19. Profiled with immunoSEQ multiplex PCR; TCRdb holds only in-frame clones, not every one. In the table there are 120,000 to 150,000 clones, roughly 78% of which are singletons. The sample comprised peripheral blood. Receptors were obtained from a man aged 55 to 70 with acute or convalescent COVID-19.

This rearrangement joins TRBV28 to TRBJ1-5; D gene uncertain. With 3 bases removed from V and 0 bases from J, the gap between germline ends came to 15 bases. The CDR3 has 17 amino acids. Germline loops: CDR1 MDHEN, CDR2 SYDVKM. CDR3 DNA sequence: TGTGCCAGCAGTTTTAGGCGAAGCGGAGGTAGCAATCAGCCCCAGCATTTT. Protein sequence: CASSFRRSGGSNQPQHF.

This clone has a handful of counts. CDR3 loop: CASSEGPRGSPLHF. The CDR3 DNA is TGTGCCAGCAGTGAAGGCCCCCGGGGTTCACCCCTCCACTTT. This chain connects TRBV2 to TRBJ1-6; D is unresolved. The CDR3 totals 14 residues. The germline CDR1 and CDR2 sequences are SNHLY and FYNNEI. Trimming removed 1 base at V and 9 bases at J, with 10 bases between. Combining the CDR3 with reference TRBV2 and TRBJ1-6 gives the whole variable domain EPEVTQTPSHQVTQMGQEVILRCVPISNHLYFYWYRQILGQKVEFLVSFYNNEISEKSEIFDDQFSVERPDGSNFTLKIRSTKLEDSAMYFCASSEGPRGSPLHFGNGTRLTVT.

This chain joins TRBV3-1 (or the pseudogene TRBV3-2) and TRBJ2-1, with 7 bases matching TRBD2. With 4 bases clipped from V and 7 bases from J, the junction kept 10 bases outside the gene matches. This CDR3 comprises 15 residues. Germline V gives CDR1 LGHDT, CDR2 YNNKEL (reference sequence). As DNA, the CDR3 is TGTGCCAGCAGCCCTCCCGGGGGGAGACTGAATGAGCAGTTCTTC. Translated, it gives CASSPPGGRLNEQFF.

This clone was seen repeatedly, ten times or more. The rearrangement links TRBV4-1 to TRBJ2-7; maybe TRBD2 (6 bases). The CDR3 contains 13 residues. With 1 base removed from V and 3 bases from J, the gap between germline ends came to 7 bases. Germline CDR1 reads MGHRA; CDR2 reads YSYEKL. CDR3 protein: CASSQGLDYEQYF. The DNA of the CDR3 is TGCGCCAGCAGCCAAGGACTAGACTACGAGCAGTACTTC.

This clone has only a few counts. Here the CDR3 reads CASSLGQGNTDTQYF. The CDR3 bases are TGTGCCAGCAGCTTAGGGCAGGGGAACACAGATACGCAGTATTTT. The V and J genes are TRBV7-8 and TRBJ2-3, with D perhaps matching TRBD1 (6 bases). The V end was cut by 1 base, the J end by 2 bases, with 10 bases between. CDR3 size: 15 residues. CDR1 is SGHVS and CDR2 is FQNEAQ in the germline V gene.

The chain joins TRBV5-1 to TRBJ1-1; D is undetermined. V was clipped by 7 bases and J by 1 base, with 8 bases between them. Per germline, CDR1 SGHRS and CDR2 YFSETQ. The length of the CDR3 is 12 residues. In DNA, the CDR3 is TGCGCCAGCCGCTCGGGGAACACTGAAGCTTTCTTT. Translating gives CASRSGNTEAFF.

V gene TRBV6-6 combines with J gene TRBJ1-4; the D is unclear. Germline lookup yields CDR1 MNHNY and CDR2 SVGAGI (reference sequence). This CDR3 is built from 15 residues. Trimming removed 0 bases at V and 3 bases at J, with 8 bases between. Written as DNA, the CDR3 is TGTGCCAGCAGTTACTCTGGCGGGCCTAATGAAAAACTGTTTTTT. This translates into CASSYSGGPNEKLFF.

The V gene is TRBV11-1, the J gene TRBJ2-2; TRBD2 agrees at 7 bases. The junction had 6 bases not matched to a gene; V was cut back by 3 bases and J by 2 bases. This CDR3 has 16 residues. Germline CDR1 SGHAT, CDR2 FQDESV (reference sequence). CDR3 sequence (DNA): TGTGCCAGCAGCTTGAATCTAGCGGCCAACACCGGGGAGCTGTTTTTT. This codes for CASSLNLAANTGELFF.

This clone was found a few times. The CDR3 is CASSLGRSGANVLTF. The CDR3 bases are TGTGCCAGTAGTCTGGGGCGCTCTGGGGCCAACGTCCTGACTTTC. The chain carries TRBV19 and TRBJ2-6, with D tentatively TRBD1 (5 bases). The CDR3 totals 15 residues. V shed 5 bases and J shed 0 bases, with 8 bases lying between them. CDR1 and CDR2 (germline): LNHDA, SQIVND (reference sequence).

The genes are TRBV20-1 and TRBJ2-2; a possible D gene is TRBD1 (6 bases). Germline CDR1 and CDR2: DFQATT and SNEGSKA (reference sequence). The CDR3 is made up of 11 amino acids. Deletions cut 7 bases from V and 7 bases from J, with 10 bases between. In nucleotides, the CDR3 is TGCAGTGGAAGGGGGAACGGGGAGCTGTTTTTT. It translates to CSGRGNGELFF.

This clone occurred once. This chain connects TRBV28 to TRBJ1-1, with D possibly matching TRBD1 (5 bases). Germline CDR1 is MDHEN and CDR2 is SYDVKM. V dropped 2 bases and J dropped 3 bases, with 7 bases sitting between them. The CDR3 sequence is 13 residues long. The CDR3 is CASSLKGYTEAFF. The CDR3 DNA follows: TGTGCCAGCAGTTTAAAGGGGTACACTGAAGCTTTCTTT.

The rearrangement joins TRBV28 to TRBJ1-5, with 10 bases identical to TRBD1. CDR1 is MDHEN, CDR2 SYDVKM, per germline. The CDR3 is 16 amino acids. Trimming removed 1 base from V and 7 bases from J; junction bases left unmatched: 7. DNA of the CDR3: TGTGCCAGCAGTTTATCTGGGACAGGGGTCGACCAGCCCCAGCATTTT. Translated, it gives CASSLSGTGVDQPQHF.

The chain recombines TRBV6-5 with TRBJ2-7; 9 bases align to TRBD1. The germline V gene has CDR1 MNHEY and CDR2 SVGAGI. The trim removed 5 bases at V and 6 bases at J, leaving 11 bases unmatched. There are 15 residues in the CDR3. The CDR3 coding sequence is TGTGCCAGCAGTCCTTACCGACAGGGGGTTGGCGAGCAGTACTTC. Its protein is CASSPYRQGVGEQYF.

V is TRBV7-9 and J is TRBJ1-2, with no clear D. The CDR3 consists of 13 residues. Germline CDR1 reads SEHNR; CDR2 reads FQNEAQ (reference sequence). The V end was cut by 5 bases, the J end by 4 bases, with 11 bases between. The CDR3 spells CASSPQRTYGYTF. As DNA, the CDR3 is TGTGCCAGCAGCCCACAGAGAACCTATGGCTACACCTTC. Using reference TRBV7-9 and TRBJ1-2 for the parts outside the CDR3, the full variable domain is DTGVSQNPRHKITKRGQNVTFRCDPISEHNRLYWYRQTLGQGPEFLTYFQNEAQLEKSRLLSDRFSAERPKGSFSTLEIQRTEQGDSAMYLCASSPQRTYGYTFGSGTRLTVV.

The J gene is TRBJ1-2, the V gene TRBV18, with no clear D. Germline V gene sequence: CDR1 KGHSH, CDR2 LQKENI. V was pared by 3 bases and J by 1 base, with 9 bases between. The CDR3 is 14 amino acids. The CDR3 nucleotides read TGTGCCAGCTCACCGGACGGGAATAACTATGGCTACACCTTC. This translates into CASSPDGNNYGYTF.

The chain recombines TRBV3-1 (or the pseudogene TRBV3-2) with TRBJ2-2; 8 nucleotides align to TRBD2. The trim removed 4 bases at V and 2 bases at J, leaving 15 bases unmatched. Per the germline V gene, CDR1 is LGHDT and CDR2 is YNNKEL (reference sequence). The CDR3 has 19 residues. The CDR3 DNA reads TGTGCCAGCAGCCGCCGACCGGGACTAGTCCTCTCTAACACCGGGGAGCTGTTTTTT. The encoded protein is CASSRRPGLVLSNTGELFF.

The chain carries TRBV5-5 and TRBJ2-7, with TRBD1 matching over 8 bases. This CDR3 contains 15 residues. Germline V gives CDR1 SGHKS, CDR2 YYEKEE (reference sequence). J lost 0 bases, V lost 3 bases, and 5 bases had no gene match. The CDR3 coding sequence is TGTGCCAGCAGCTGGGGACAGGCCAGCTCCTACGAGCAGTACTTC. It codes for CASSWGQASSYEQYF.

J is TRBJ1-5 and V is TRBV4-2; 7 nucleotides match TRBD1. Trimming removed 4 bases from V and 0 bases from J; junction bases left unmatched: 3. Germline-derived CDR1 and CDR2 are LGHNA and YNFKEQ. The CDR3 has 15 amino acids. CDR3 nucleotide sequence: TGTGCCAGCAGCCTGGGGACAGCTAGCAATCAGCCCCAGCATTTT. Its translation: CASSLGTASNQPQHF.

The chain combines TRBV28 with TRBJ2-7; the match to TRBD1 covers 8 bases. The V gene's germline CDR1 is MDHEN and CDR2 SYDVKM. The CDR3 contains 14 residues. The V and J ends lost 7 bases and 2 bases, in that order; junction bases with no gene match: 7. CDR3 bases: TGTGCCAGCATTACCGGGACAGGAACCTACGAGCAGTACTTC. As protein: CASITGTGTYEQYF.

A single count supports this clone. V gene TRBV9 combines with J gene TRBJ2-1; a weak D match, TRBD2 (5 bases). CDR3 length: 14 residues. Trimming removed 2 bases from V and 8 bases from J, with 14 bases in between. Germline-derived CDR1 and CDR2 are SGDLS and YYNGEE. DNA of the CDR3: TGTGCCAGCAGCGTGCACCCGGGGAAAGATGAGCAGTTCTTC. Its protein product is CASSVHPGKDEQFF.

This sequence joins TRBV3-1 (or the pseudogene TRBV3-2) and TRBJ1-3; TRBD1 matches at 7 bases. The CDR3 is 16 residues long. Germline assignment: CDR1 LGHDT and CDR2 YNNKEL (reference sequence). J was trimmed by 0 bases and V by 4 bases; bases with no gene match: 6. The CDR3 region has the DNA TGTGCCAGCAGCCTGGGACAGCGAATCTCTGGAAACACCATATATTTT. Translating it yields CASSLGQRISGNTIYF.

The chain carries TRBV20-1 and TRBJ2-3; D gene unclear. Trimming removed 6 bases from V and 6 bases from J, with 7 bases in between. The length of the CDR3 is 10 residues. Germline CDR1 DFQATT, CDR2 SNEGSKA (reference sequence). The CDR3 sequence: CSAARDTQYF. CDR3 sequence (DNA): TGCAGTGCCGCTAGGGATACGCAGTATTTT.

The chain is built from TRBV3-1 (or the pseudogene TRBV3-2) and TRBJ2-3; 8 bases line up with TRBD2. The ends lost 0 bases at V and 1 base at J; junction bases unmatched: 3. The CDR3 spans 16 residues. From germline, CDR1 is LGHDT and CDR2 YNNKEL (reference sequence). In DNA, the CDR3 is TGTGCCAGCAGCCAAGACCGACTAGCGCGCACAGATACGCAGTATTTT. Protein sequence: CASSQDRLARTDTQYF.

For the CDR3, the DNA is TGCAGTGCTAGTGAGGCGGGAGGGGTCCCAAGGGAGACCCAGTACTTC. Translated: CSASEAGGVPRETQYF. The J gene is TRBJ2-5, the V gene TRBV20-1; 9 bases fit TRBD2. This CDR3 has 16 residues. Germline V lookup: CDR1 DFQATT, CDR2 SNEGSKA (reference sequence). Unmatched junction bases numbered 13, after V lost 3 bases and J lost 5 bases.

This sequence joins TRBV5-1 and TRBJ1-1; possibly TRBD1 for D (5 bases). CDR3 length: 13 amino acids. V was shortened by 1 base and J by 6 bases, with 10 bases between the two germline ends. Germline V gives CDR1 SGHRS, CDR2 YFSETQ. CDR3 in DNA: TGCGCCAGCAGCTTGCGAGGGGACTCTGAAGCTTTCTTT. Protein: CASSLRGDSEAFF.

The rearrangement links TRBV28 to TRBJ2-1; TRBD2 matches at 8 bases. J was trimmed by 7 bases and V by 8 bases; bases with no gene match: 16. The CDR3 has 16 amino acids. The V gene's germline CDR1 is MDHEN and CDR2 SYDVKM. This CDR3 is CASGSFHSGIRNEQFF. CDR3 nucleotides: TGTGCCAGCGGCTCCTTCCATAGCGGGATTAGGAATGAGCAGTTCTTC.